This T cell receptor beta chain emerged from a study of control samples from healthy donors and cancer patients. The CDR3 sequence is 15 residues long. Trimming removed 2 bases at V and 5 bases at J, with 15 bases between. Germline CDR1 LGHNA, CDR2 YSLEER. This clone showed up just once. The method was immunoSEQ multiplex PCR; TCRdb's version includes in-frame clones alone and lacks a portion of them. Of 120,000 or so clones listed, roughly 84% are singletons. The receptor was isolated from a man aged 40-50 years in good health. The sample taken for sequencing was blood. The chain combines TRBV4-3 with TRBJ1-1, with TRBD1 as a possible D gene (6 bases). The CDR3, as DNA: TGCGCCAGCAGCCAATTCCTCGGGGGCAGGACTGAAGCTTTCTTT. Protein product: CASSQFLGGRTEAFF.